This TCR beta chain was sequenced for a study of regulatory T cells in long-lasting Graves disease. The TCR beta library used iRepertoire HTBI primers with Arm-PCR amplification of CDR3. TCRdb analysed the multiplex PCR reads with MiXCR anew, one entry per CDR3 protein. The repertoire has about 440,000 distinct CDR3 sequences, under 15% of them found once; the top ten carry 16%. This sample's time point: newly diagnosed GD, antithyroid drugs for less than 3 months. PBMCs provided the RNA from which the TCR library was made. The germline V and J ends were trimmed by 4 bases and 2 bases, with 15 bases remaining between them. Germline V gene data show CDR1 as SEHNR and CDR2 as FQNEAQ (reference sequence). There are 15 residues in the CDR3. Ten or more counts support this clonotype. The antigen is unknown. Study-wide results and limits: Persistent disease samples used TRBV28, TRBJ1-2 and TRBJ2-5 preferentially.

The sample also formed part of further work on T cells in Graves' hyperthyroidism and ophthalmopathy.

This clonotype originated in a woman in her 30s with Graves disease. This rearrangement joins TRBV7-9 to TRBJ2-7; TRBD2 is a possible D gene (5 bases). The sample consisted of peripheral blood mononuclear cells (PBMCs), taken at new diagnosis, from a patient treated with antithyroid drugs. The CDR3 is CASSSYDSGAYEQYF. The CDR3 coding sequence is TGTGCCAGCAGCTCCTACGACTCCGGGGCCTACGAGCAGTACTTC.